This is a list of T cell receptor beta chains from one sample in a study of CD8 T cells in ankylosing spondylitis. TCRdb analysed the 5' RACE reads with MiXCR anew, one entry per CDR3 protein. Here the sample spans approximately 240,000 distinct CDR3 sequences, roughly a tenth being singletons. The sequencing input was blood, either unsorted or a sorted T cell fraction (not recorded which). These receptors were collected from a male donor with ankylosing spondylitis or in good health (not recorded which). CDR3s include the opening cysteine and the closing phenylalanine or tryptophan. A D gene is named only where the DNA matches it firmly. Only part of the rows carry a size: once, few, many, or a class if the clone is expanded.

TRBJ2-7 | TRBV7-8 | TRBD1 | many | CASSLWDRGPYEQYF | TGTGCCAGCAGCTTATGGGACAGGGGTCCCTACGAGCAGTACTTC
TRBJ1-5 | TRBV30 | TRBD1 | many | CAWSVPRDRVGNQPQHF | TGTGCCTGGAGCGTACCTCGCGACAGGGTAGGCAATCAGCCCCAGCATTTT
TRBJ1-1 | TRBV4-2 | . | many | CASSPRARLNTEAFF | TGTGCCAGCAGCCCCCGCGCCAGGTTAAACACTGAAGCTTTCTTT
TRBJ2-7 | TRBV7-6 | . | many | CASSLAGTGLHEQYF | TGTGCCAGCAGCTTAGCGGGAACAGGGTTGCACGAGCAGTACTTC
TRBJ2-4 | TRBV3-1 | . | . | CASSHGQKNIQYF | TGTGCCAGCAGCCACGGGCAGAAAAACATTCAGTACTTC
TRBJ1-1 | TRBV10-2 | TRBD1 | . | CASSLTGETFF | TGCGCCAGCAGCTTGACAGGGGAAACTTTCTTT
TRBJ1-2 | TRBV6-5 | . | many | CASSYSRGNYGYTF | TGTGCCAGCAGTTACTCAAGGGGGAACTATGGCTACACCTTC
TRBJ1-1 | TRBV4-1 | . | many | CASSQDYPGSEAFF | TGCGCCAGCAGCCAAGATTATCCAGGATCAGAAGCTTTCTTT
TRBJ1-1 | TRBV5-1 | TRBD1 | many | CASSPRTGATEAFF | TGCGCCAGCAGCCCCCGGACAGGGGCGACTGAAGCTTTCTTT
TRBJ2-5 | TRBV10-3 | TRBD2 | many | CASRASGGSRETQYF | TGTGCCAGCCGCGCTAGCGGGGGCAGCCGGGAGACCCAGTACTTC
TRBJ2-4 | TRBV20-1 | . | many | CSARPQTNIQYF | TGCAGTGCTAGACCGCAGACGAACATTCAGTACTTC
TRBJ2-7 | TRBV5-1 | TRBD2 | . | CASSSGTTPSEQYF | TGCGCCAGCAGCTCGGGGACTACTCCCTCCGAGCAGTACTTC
TRBJ1-6 | TRBV19 | . | many | CASSVWTLGSPLHF | TGTGCCAGTAGTGTGTGGACATTAGGTTCACCCCTCCACTTT
TRBJ2-2 | TRBV6-5 | TRBD2 | . | CASSYGGGRKVGELFF | TGTGCCAGCAGTTACGGAGGCGGGAGGAAGGTCGGGGAGCTGTTTTTT
TRBJ2-7 | TRBV29-1 | . | many | CSVQTDSYEQYF | TGCAGCGTGCAGACAGATTCCTACGAGCAGTACTTC
TRBJ2-6 | TRBV6-1 | . | . | CASSPQSSGANVLTF | TGTGCCAGCAGCCCACAATCCTCTGGGGCCAACGTCCTGACTTTC
TRBJ2-2 | TRBV7-2 | TRBD2 | once | CASSLTASGRILFF | TGTGCCAGCAGCTTAACGGCTAGCGGGAGGATTCTGTTTTTT
TRBJ2-1 | TRBV20-1 | TRBD2 | many | CSASGRGGNEQFF | TGCAGTGCCAGTGGGCGGGGGGGCAATGAGCAGTTCTTC
TRBJ1-2 | TRBV12-3/TRBV12-4 | TRBD1 | many | CASSPTGVNYGYTF | TGTGCCAGCAGTCCGACAGGGGTTAACTATGGCTACACCTTC
TRBJ2-7 | TRBV7-9 | TRBD2 | . | CASSLGLAGEQYF | TGTGCCAGCAGCTTAGGACTAGCGGGCGAGCAGTACTTC
TRBJ1-3 | TRBV11-1 | . | few | CASSLTRDTILSGNTIYF | TGTGCCAGCAGCTTAACCCGGGACACTATTCTCTCTGGAAACACCATATATTTT
TRBJ2-1 | TRBV11-2 | . | many | CASSPLSGSGVKFF | TGTGCCAGCAGCCCTTTGAGTGGGAGCGGAGTAAAGTTCTTC
TRBJ2-1 | TRBV12-3/TRBV12-4 | TRBD2 | . | CACSTTSGVISSYNEQFF | TGTGCCTGCAGTACGACTAGCGGGGTCATTAGCTCCTACAATGAGCAGTTCTTC
TRBJ2-7 | TRBV3-1 | TRBD2 | many | CASSLGLGGEQYF | TGTGCCAGCAGCCTGGGACTAGGTGGAGAGCAGTACTTC
TRBJ2-5 | TRBV5-5 | TRBD2 | many | CASSRPGLEETQYF | TGTGCCAGCAGCCGACCCGGACTAGAAGAGACCCAGTACTTC
TRBJ2-7 | TRBV12-3/TRBV12-4 | . | . | CASSLGSGKQYF | TGTGCCAGCAGTCTCGGGTCAGGAAAGCAGTACTTC
TRBJ1-6 | TRBV5-1 | . | many | CASSPEGDGSQKLHF | TGCGCCAGCAGCCCCGAGGGGGATGGATCCCAAAAGCTCCACTTT
TRBJ2-3 | TRBV3-1 | TRBD2 | . | CASSQRAGRTDTQYF | TGTGCCAGCAGCCAACGAGCGGGGCGCACAGATACGCAGTATTTT
TRBJ1-1 | TRBV30 | TRBD1 | many | CAWSAGTGNTEAFF | TGTGCCTGGAGTGCGGGGACAGGGAACACTGAAGCTTTCTTT
TRBJ1-1 | TRBV12-5 | TRBD1 | few | CATSPGTGGRTEAFF | TGTGCTACCTCTCCCGGGACAGGGGGAAGAACTGAAGCTTTCTTT
TRBJ1-5 | TRBV12-3/TRBV12-4 | . | many | CASSPGVVRQPQHF | TGTGCCAGCAGCCCCGGGGTGGTTAGACAGCCCCAGCATTTT
TRBJ2-1 | TRBV5-1 | TRBD2 | many | CASSPAGGYYNEQFF | TGCGCCAGCAGCCCAGCGGGGGGGTACTACAATGAGCAGTTCTTC
TRBJ1-2 | TRBV5-6 | . | many | CASTLESYGYTF | TGTGCCAGCACCTTAGAATCCTATGGCTACACCTTC
TRBJ2-1 | TRBV10-3 | TRBD1 | many | CAISRDRGSNEQFF | TGTGCCATCAGTCGGGACAGGGGAAGCAATGAGCAGTTCTTC
TRBJ2-5 | TRBV5-1 | . | once | CASSLKGESQYF | TGCGCCAGCAGCTTGAAGGGGGAGTCCCAGTACTTC
TRBJ2-7 | TRBV6-1 | . | many | CASRIDRLYEQYF | TGTGCCAGCAGGATCGACAGGCTCTACGAGCAGTACTTC
TRBJ2-1 | TRBV20-1 | . | once | CNASVSFRSEQFF | TGCAATGCTAGCGTTTCCTTTCGGTCTGAGCAGTTCTTC
TRBJ1-4 | TRBV11-3 | . | . | CASSVPEGKLFF | TGTGCCAGCAGTGTACCTGAGGGAAAACTGTTTTTT
TRBJ1-1 | TRBV19 | TRBD1 | many | CASSSTGSTEAFF | TGTGCCAGTAGCTCGACAGGGTCCACTGAAGCTTTCTTT
TRBJ2-1 | TRBV4-1 | TRBD2 | . | CASSHGTSGIDEQFF | TGCGCCAGCAGCCACGGGACTAGCGGGATCGATGAGCAGTTCTTC
TRBJ2-1 | TRBV19 | . | . | CASTAYNEQFF | TGTGCCAGTACCGCCTACAATGAGCAGTTCTTC
TRBJ2-5 | TRBV30 | TRBD2 | . | CAWSVPRLAGEETQYF | TGTGCCTGGAGTGTACCCCGACTAGCGGGGGAAGAGACCCAGTACTTC
TRBJ2-5 | TRBV5-1 | TRBD2 | few | CASSLGRLAEETQYF | TGCGCCAGCAGCTTGGGGCGGCTAGCGGAAGAGACCCAGTACTTC
TRBJ2-7 | TRBV12-3/TRBV12-4 | . | many | CASSPIPAGEQYF | TGTGCCAGCAGTCCAATACCAGCGGGCGAGCAGTACTTC
TRBJ2-1 | TRBV6-4 | TRBD2 | many | CASSESYTGGYNEQFF | TGTGCCAGCAGTGAGTCGTATACGGGGGGTTACAATGAGCAGTTCTTC
TRBJ2-4 | TRBV6-1 | TRBD1 | . | CASSPSPGTVENIQYF | TGTGCCAGCAGTCCATCTCCCGGGACAGTCGAAAACATTCAGTACTTC
TRBJ1-1 | TRBV4-1 | TRBD1 | . | CASSPGQGTTMNTEAFF | TGCGCCAGCAGCCCGGGACAGGGGACCACCATGAACACTGAAGCTTTCTTT
TRBJ2-3 | TRBV10-3 | . | many | CAISESEGSQYF | TGTGCCATCAGTGAGTCAGAGGGTTCGCAGTATTTT
TRBJ2-5 | TRBV6-5 | . | . | CASSYMRDGGSETQYF | TGTGCCAGCAGTTACATGAGGGACGGCGGAAGCGAGACCCAGTACTTC
TRBJ2-7 | TRBV4-2 | . | many | CASSQERGTLHEQYF | TGTGCCAGCAGCCAAGAAAGGGGTACCCTTCACGAGCAGTACTTC